This T cell receptor (beta chain) was sequenced during a study of T cell responses to AZD1222 COVID-19 vaccine. Overall study: Second-dose intervals of approximately 4 or approximately 12 weeks were pooled.

Profiling relied on immunoSEQ multiplex PCR, and the TCRdb table lists in-frame clones only, not all of them. This table has 100,000 to 150,000 clones, about 93% appearing once. The CDR3 covers 13 residues. Trimming cost V 7 bases and J 5 bases; bases outside gene matches: 7. Germline V gene sequence: CDR1 GTSNPN, CDR2 SVGIG (reference sequence). Here the sequenced sample was peripheral blood, taken on day 0 of AZD1222 vaccination. This TCR derives from an adult in good health. The chain recombines TRBV30 with TRBJ1-1; TRBD1 matches 10 bases. The CDR3: CAYTWTGGTEAFF. The CDR3 DNA reads as TGTGCCTACACCTGGACAGGGGGGACTGAAGCTTTCTTT. The complete variable domain, with remaining parts taken from reference TRBV30 and TRBJ1-1, reads SQTIHQWPATLVQPVGSPLSLECTVEGTSNPNLYWYRQAAGRGLQLLFYSVGIGQISSEVPQNLSASRPQDRQFILSSKKLLLSDSGFYLCAYTWTGGTEAFFGQGTRLTVV.